This TCR beta chain derives from a study of beta chain features in type 1 diabetes (dated by TCRdb to the late 2010s). Study-level background: Mean age, gender distribution, total cell number and subset yield were not different between patients and healthy donors. A total of 85 million to 110 million sorted cells were examined across all samples, and RNA yield correlated strongly with the number of cells per subset. The study compared the TCRB repertoires of sorted circulating CD4+ T cell subsets in recently diagnosed type 1 diabetes patients with those in matched healthy donors. Regulatory and stem cell-like memory subsets were obtained from only 8 patients and roughly 8 healthy donors, while naive and central memory subsets were obtained from all 30 or so donors. Beyond this particular receptor, the publication reports: PCR may preferentially amplify shorter templates, but because patient and control samples were amplified and corrected together, any resulting skew would affect both groups equally. At VDJ recombination sites, patients with type 1 diabetes made fewer insertions and deleted more nucleotides, a pattern implying thymic rearrangement abnormalities. Naive, central memory and regulatory TCRB repertoires appeared to be more similar among patients than among healthy donors. Because small numbers of individuals were included in the HLA sub-analyses, any influence of HLA type on TCRB rearrangement was left unresolved. Because cDNA was sequenced instead of genomic DNA, highly expressing activated cells could be over-represented, though the groups showed no difference in activation or CD3 levels. In all four CD4+ subsets, TCRB CDR3 length was moderately but significantly shorter in type 1 diabetes patients.

The High Capacity cDNA Reverse Transcription Kit was used to reverse transcribe all of the isolated RNA, meaning that expressed TCRB transcripts were what got sequenced. Deep immunoSEQ sequencing was applied to naive, central memory and regulatory T cell samples, giving an average of about 3.4 million total reads per sample. After sorted cells were lysed in RLT buffer, RNA was extracted with DNase-treated RNeasy Micro or Mini kits, with the choice depending on cell number. Each cell subset was processed on its own to prevent cross-contamination, while patient and healthy donor samples were processed together. The immunoSEQ multiplex PCR was used to amplify TCRB sequences from cDNA, generating 87-bp fragments that spanned the CDR3 region. Amplicons were sequenced on the Illumina HiSeq platform. As for the original processing: PCR bias was corrected computationally using synthetic template baselines, and reads within Hamming distance 2 were collapsed, with unmergeable singletons discarded. Reads were aligned against IMGT so that V, D and J genes, CDR3 length and insertions or deletions at six rearrangement sites could be assigned. Within each subset, clonotype counts were normalized to sorted cell number, after which true diversity and Gini coefficients were computed with the tcR R package. The overlap coefficient, calculated on TCRB nucleotide sequences, was used to measure repertoire sharing. The table was pulled from immuneACCESS by TCRdb, which kept in-frame rearrangements only. Such tables lose some clones; where checked, under half of the loss comes from unresolved V genes, and the rest has no known cause. D and trimming come from the DNA, and the V and J calls and clone size come from that table. A total of about 160,000 clones appear in this sample, 7.5% to 9.5% of them only once. Around 0.5% of the sample lies in the top ten.

A single peripheral blood draw of about 116 mL on average was collected from each donor into heparinised tubes. Naive, central memory, regulatory and stem cell-like memory CD4+ T cells were sorted on a BD FACSAria II using a panel including CD45RO, CCR7, CD25, CD127, CD95 and CD27. Every sorted population had a purity above 95%. PBMCs were isolated immediately by Lymphoprep density gradient centrifugation and stained directly without culture. Samples were stained and sorted in pairs, with one healthy donor and one patient per experiment, so that batch effects were minimized. Remarks on this clone: No cognate antigen has been identified for it. No much larger clone exists at a distance of one base, and base qualities are not known.

The germline V gene (reference sequence) gives CDR1 as SEHNR and CDR2 as FQNEAQ. The CDR3 runs 15 amino acids, cysteine and phenylalanine included. The kept DNA is CDR3 alone, 45 bases in frame from the first base. Germline trimming amounts to 3 bases on V and 6 bases on J, with 4 as the count of junction bases outside the gene matches. Recombination connected TRBV7-9 to TRBJ2-2, and 10 junctional nucleotides match TRBD2. The clonotype originates from a woman under 30 with type 1 diabetes. Sequenced input: central memory CD4+ T cells from blood. The DNA is as follows: TGTGCCAGCAGCTTGGGACTAGCGAAAGCCGGGGAGCTGTTTTTT. Its product reads: CASSLGLAKAGELFF.